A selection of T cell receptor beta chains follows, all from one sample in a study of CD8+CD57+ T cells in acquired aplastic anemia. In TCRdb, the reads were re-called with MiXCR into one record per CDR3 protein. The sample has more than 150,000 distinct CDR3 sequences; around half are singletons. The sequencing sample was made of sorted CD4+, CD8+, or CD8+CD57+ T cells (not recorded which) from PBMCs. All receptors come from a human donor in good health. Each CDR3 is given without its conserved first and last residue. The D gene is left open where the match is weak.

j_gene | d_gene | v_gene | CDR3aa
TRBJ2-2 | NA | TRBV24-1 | ATSDASGNTGELF
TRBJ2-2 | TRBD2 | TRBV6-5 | ASSFGLAAVTGELF
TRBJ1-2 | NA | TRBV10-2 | ASRGAVLHYGYT
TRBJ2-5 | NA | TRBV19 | ASSIGGELGETQY
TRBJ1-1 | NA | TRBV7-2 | ASGLGQQLRTEAF
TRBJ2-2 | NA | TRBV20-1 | SAPGTGNTGELF
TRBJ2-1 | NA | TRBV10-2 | ASKEAITMDEQF
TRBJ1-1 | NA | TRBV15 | ATSKEGGTMNTEAF
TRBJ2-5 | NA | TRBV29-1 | SVRRDQETQY
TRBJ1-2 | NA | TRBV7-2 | ASSLRDLFGYT
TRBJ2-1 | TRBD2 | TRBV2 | ASSNRLAGGEQF
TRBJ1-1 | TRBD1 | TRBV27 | ASMDRVGAEAF
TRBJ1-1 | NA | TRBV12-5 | ASGFSGWTEAF
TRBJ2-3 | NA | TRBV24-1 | ATSDLSPSVRDTQY
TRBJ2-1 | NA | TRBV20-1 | SAIKIITYNEQF
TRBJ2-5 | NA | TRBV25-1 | ASSEWGGPETQY
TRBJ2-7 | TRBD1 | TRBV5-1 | ASSTDRVLGEQY
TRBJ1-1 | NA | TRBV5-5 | ASSLAGFMNTEAF
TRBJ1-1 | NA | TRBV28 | ASSLGLMNTEAF
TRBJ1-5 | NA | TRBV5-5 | ASSLAGGVSNQPQH